Below, 2 T cell receptor beta chains from the same sample are listed, as sequenced in a study of PD-1 and CTLA-4 blockade in melanoma. Data came from immunoSEQ multiplex PCR; TCRdb stores just in-frame clones and leaves some out. The table includes roughly 30,000 clones, around nine tenths detected once. The material sequenced was CD8+ T cells from peripheral blood, taken before anti-PD-1 treatment. These receptors came from a human donor with melanoma.

V gene TRBV7-8 combines with J gene TRBJ2-2; 9 positions agree with TRBD2. Germline V gives CDR1 SGHVS, CDR2 FQNEAQ. The CDR3 runs 15 residues. V shed 6 bases, J shed 6 bases, and the junction held 8 bases outside the gene matches. The CDR3 DNA follows: TGTGCCAGCAGACCCGGGACTAGCACCGCCGGGGAGCTGTTTTTT. This gives the protein CASRPGTSTAGELFF.

The chain recombines TRBV27 with TRBJ1-6, with no clear D. The CDR3 extends over 17 amino acids. Germline loops: CDR1 MNHEY, CDR2 SMNVEV (reference sequence). V was trimmed by 1 base and J by 6 bases, leaving 16 bases between them. The CDR3: CASSLYGRYASNSPLHF. In DNA, the CDR3 is TGTGCCAGCAGTTTATATGGCAGATATGCGTCTAATTCACCCCTCCACTTT.